The T cell receptor beta chain described here comes from a study of cytomegalovirus exposure and HLA in healthy donors. Turning to the study itself: The 120 or so validation repertoires matched the roughly 630 first-cohort repertoires in platform, a later analysis reported. General study results and limits: In the 130 or so validation repertoires, a later analysis found that first-cohort TCR clusters tended to co-occur. Many donors carried some public TCRs, although rarity characterized most TCR sequences.

This CDR3 has 13 amino acids. The germline V and J ends were trimmed by 2 bases and 6 bases, with 10 bases remaining between them. CDR1 and CDR2 (germline): KGHSH, LQKENI. Concerning this clone: Its antigen is not identified.

Assay: immunoSEQ multiplex PCR; the TCRdb copy retains only in-frame clones and omits some. This table has under 50,000 clones, approximately 93% appearing once. The clonotype originates from a woman younger than 35 in good health and CMV-seronegative. Material: PBMCs. The chain links TRBV18 to TRBJ1-2; D is undetermined. The CDR3: CASSPREGDGYTF. CDR3 bases: TGTGCCAGCTCACCAAGGGAGGGCGATGGCTACACCTTC. The variable domain in full, completed from reference TRBV18 and TRBJ1-2, reads NAGVMQNPRHLVRRRGQEARLRCSPMKGHSHVYWYRQLPEEGLKFMVYLQKENIIDESGMPKERFSAEFPKEGPSILRIQQVVRGDSAAYFCASSPREGDGYTFGSGTRLTVV.